This T cell receptor (beta chain) was sequenced during a study of cytomegalovirus exposure and HLA in healthy donors. The overall study: Membership in the Caucasian-associated ancestry cluster was found for around 81% of roughly 360 genotyped donors.

PCR used 60 Vbeta primers and 13 Jbeta primers. Clones were sequenced by immunoSEQ multiplex PCR, and TCRdb holds only the in-frame ones, with some missing. The sample has fewer than 300,000 clones; about nine tenths are singletons. Study-level points and caveats: Relative to equally common others, HLA-associated TCR beta chains showed greater clonal expansion in a later analysis. Within a later analysis, the majority of CMV-associated TCR beta chains appeared HLA-restricted.

V was cut by 3 bases and J by 2 bases, with 10 bases left in between. The germline V gene encodes CDR1 LGHNT and CDR2 FRNRAP. The CDR3 extends over 14 amino acids. For this clone: Antigen unknown.

The chain is built from TRBV12-5 and TRBJ1-2; D is possibly TRBD1 (6 bases). This TCR was recovered from a man aged 35 to 55 in good health and CMV-seropositive. What was sequenced was PBMCs. The CDR3 is CASGLGQGNYGYTF. As DNA, the CDR3 is TGTGCTAGTGGTTTAGGGCAGGGGAACTATGGCTACACCTTC.